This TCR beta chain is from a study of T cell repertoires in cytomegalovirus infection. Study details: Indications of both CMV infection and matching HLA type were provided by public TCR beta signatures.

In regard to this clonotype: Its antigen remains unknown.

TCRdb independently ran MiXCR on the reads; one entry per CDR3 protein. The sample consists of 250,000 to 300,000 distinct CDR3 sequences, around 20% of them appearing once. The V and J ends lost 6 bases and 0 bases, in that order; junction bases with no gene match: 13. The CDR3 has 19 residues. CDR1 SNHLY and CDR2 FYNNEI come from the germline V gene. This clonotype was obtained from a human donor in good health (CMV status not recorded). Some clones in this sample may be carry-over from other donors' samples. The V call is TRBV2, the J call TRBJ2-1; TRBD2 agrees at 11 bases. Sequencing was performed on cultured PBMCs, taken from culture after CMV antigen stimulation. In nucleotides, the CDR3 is TGTGCCAGCAGACCTTCGGGGGGACTAGCGGAATTCTCCTACAATGAGCAGTTCTTC. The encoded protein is CASRPSGGLAEFSYNEQFF.